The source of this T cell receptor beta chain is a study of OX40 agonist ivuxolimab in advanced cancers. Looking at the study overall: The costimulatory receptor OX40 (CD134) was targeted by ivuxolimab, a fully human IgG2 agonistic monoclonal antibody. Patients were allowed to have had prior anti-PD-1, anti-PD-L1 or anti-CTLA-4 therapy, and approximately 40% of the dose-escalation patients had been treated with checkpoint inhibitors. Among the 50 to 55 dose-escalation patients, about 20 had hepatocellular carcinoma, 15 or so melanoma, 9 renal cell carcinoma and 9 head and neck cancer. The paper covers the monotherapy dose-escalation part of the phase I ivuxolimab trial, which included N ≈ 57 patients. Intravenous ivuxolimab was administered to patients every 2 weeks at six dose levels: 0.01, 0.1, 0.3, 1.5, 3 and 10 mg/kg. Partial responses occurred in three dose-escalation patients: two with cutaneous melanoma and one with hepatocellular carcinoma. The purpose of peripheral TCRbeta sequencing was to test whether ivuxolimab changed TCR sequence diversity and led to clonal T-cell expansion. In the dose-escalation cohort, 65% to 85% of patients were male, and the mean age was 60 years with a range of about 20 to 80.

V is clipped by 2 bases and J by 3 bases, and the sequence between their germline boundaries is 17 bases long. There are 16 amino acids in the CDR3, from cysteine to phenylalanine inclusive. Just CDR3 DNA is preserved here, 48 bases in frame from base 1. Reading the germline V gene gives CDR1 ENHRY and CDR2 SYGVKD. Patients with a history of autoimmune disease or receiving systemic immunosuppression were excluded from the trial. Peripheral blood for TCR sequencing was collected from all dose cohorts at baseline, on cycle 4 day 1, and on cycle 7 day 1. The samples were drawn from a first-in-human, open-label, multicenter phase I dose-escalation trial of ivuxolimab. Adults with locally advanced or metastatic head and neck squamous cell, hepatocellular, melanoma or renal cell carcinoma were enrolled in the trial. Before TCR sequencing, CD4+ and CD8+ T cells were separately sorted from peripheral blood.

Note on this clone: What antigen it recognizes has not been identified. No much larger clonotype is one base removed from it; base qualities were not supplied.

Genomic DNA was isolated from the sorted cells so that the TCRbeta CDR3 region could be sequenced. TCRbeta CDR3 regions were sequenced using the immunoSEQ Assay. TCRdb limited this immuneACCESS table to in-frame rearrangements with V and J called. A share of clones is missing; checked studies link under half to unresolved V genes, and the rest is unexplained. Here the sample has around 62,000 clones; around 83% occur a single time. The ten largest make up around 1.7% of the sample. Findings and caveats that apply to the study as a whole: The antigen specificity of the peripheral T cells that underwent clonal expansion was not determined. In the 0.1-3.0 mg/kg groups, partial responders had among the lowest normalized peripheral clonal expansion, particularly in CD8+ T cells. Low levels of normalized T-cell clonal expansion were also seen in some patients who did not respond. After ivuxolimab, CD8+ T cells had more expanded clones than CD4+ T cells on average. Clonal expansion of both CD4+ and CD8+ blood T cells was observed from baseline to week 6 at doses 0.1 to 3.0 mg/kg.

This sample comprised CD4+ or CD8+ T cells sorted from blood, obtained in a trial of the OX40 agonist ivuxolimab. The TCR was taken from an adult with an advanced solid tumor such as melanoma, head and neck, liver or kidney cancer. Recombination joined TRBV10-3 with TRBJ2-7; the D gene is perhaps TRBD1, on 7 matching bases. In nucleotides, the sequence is TGTGCCATCAGTGAGCCCCTCGTGCAGGGGGGCTACGAGCAGTACTTC. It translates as CAISEPLVQGGYEQYF.